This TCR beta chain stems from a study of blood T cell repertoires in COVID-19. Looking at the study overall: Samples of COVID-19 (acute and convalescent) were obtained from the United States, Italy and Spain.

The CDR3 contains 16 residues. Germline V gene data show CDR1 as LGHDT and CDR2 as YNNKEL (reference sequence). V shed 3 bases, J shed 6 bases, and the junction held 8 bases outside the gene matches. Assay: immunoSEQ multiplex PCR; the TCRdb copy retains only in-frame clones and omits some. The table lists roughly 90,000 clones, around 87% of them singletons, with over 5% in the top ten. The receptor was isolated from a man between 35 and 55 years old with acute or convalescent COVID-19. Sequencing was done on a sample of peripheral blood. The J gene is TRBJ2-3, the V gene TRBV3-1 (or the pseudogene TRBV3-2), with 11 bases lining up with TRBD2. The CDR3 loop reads CASSHSSGRLGDTQYF. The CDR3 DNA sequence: TGTGCCAGCAGCCACTCTAGCGGGAGGTTAGGGGATACGCAGTATTTT.